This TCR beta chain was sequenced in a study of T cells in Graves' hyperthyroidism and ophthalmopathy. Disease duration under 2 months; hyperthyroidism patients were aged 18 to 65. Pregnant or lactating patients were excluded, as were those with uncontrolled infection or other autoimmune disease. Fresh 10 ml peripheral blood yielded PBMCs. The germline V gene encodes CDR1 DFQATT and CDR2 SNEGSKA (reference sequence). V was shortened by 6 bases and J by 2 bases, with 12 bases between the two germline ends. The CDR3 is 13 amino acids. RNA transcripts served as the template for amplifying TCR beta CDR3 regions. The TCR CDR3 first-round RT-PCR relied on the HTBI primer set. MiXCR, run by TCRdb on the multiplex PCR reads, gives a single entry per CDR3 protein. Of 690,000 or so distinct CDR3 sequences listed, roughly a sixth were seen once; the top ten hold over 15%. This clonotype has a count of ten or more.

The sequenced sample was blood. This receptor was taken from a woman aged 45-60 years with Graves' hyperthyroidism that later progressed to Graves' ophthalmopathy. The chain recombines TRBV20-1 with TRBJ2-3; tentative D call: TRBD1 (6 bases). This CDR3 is CSAMDRYTDTQYF. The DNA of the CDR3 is TGCAGTGCCATGGACAGATACACAGATACGCAGTATTTT.